This TCR beta chain is from a study of cytomegalovirus exposure and HLA in healthy donors. As to this clone: Its antigen is unidentified.

General study points: Productive status was seen about 90% or about 30% of the time for most TCR beta V segments in an earlier analysis. Because they were indistinguishable, some V segments, including TRBV6-2 and TRBV6-3, were excluded. The likely origin of a cluster of highly shared sequence variants was a sequencing artifact.

PCR amplification relied on 60 Vbeta primers (plus 13 Jbeta primers). Methods used by the authors: In a later analysis, about 9.9 million of 60 million to 80 million unique beta chains occurred in at least two donors. Profiled with immunoSEQ multiplex PCR; TCRdb holds only in-frame clones, not every one. Clonal size and the V and J genes are those of that table, whereas D and trimming came from the DNA. The sample shows 55,000 to 80,000 clones, around 80% of them seen only once. The CDR3 covers 15 residues. Germline V gene sequence: CDR1 LNHDA, CDR2 SQIVND (reference sequence). With V trimmed by 5 bases and J by 4 bases, 8 bases remained unmatched.

Sample: PBMCs. The sequence was collected from a man aged 40-49 years in good health and CMV-seronegative. This rearrangement joins TRBV19 to TRBJ2-1; 7 positions match TRBD2. The CDR3 protein is CASSLGGISYNEQFF. The CDR3 bases are TGTGCCAGTAGTCTGGGGGGGATCTCGTACAATGAGCAGTTCTTC.